This TCR beta chain stems from a study of response to subunit inactivated influenza vaccine. Germline assignment: CDR1 LGHDT and CDR2 YNNKEL (reference sequence). The CDR3 runs 12 residues. Trimming stripped 1 base from V and 13 bases from J, with 11 bases between. This clonotype came up a few times. TCRdb processed the RT-PCR reads anew with MiXCR; each CDR3 protein has one entry. The sample lists about half a million distinct CDR3 sequences; approximately 7.1% were seen once. The J gene is TRBJ2-4, the V gene TRBV3-1; unclear D gene. This clonotype was obtained from a man between 50 and 69 years old who received an inactivated influenza vaccine. Sample: PBMCs from blood, taken roughly 24 months after vaccination. The CDR3 DNA sequence: TGTGCCAGCAGCCAAGGGGCAGGAAGACAGTACTTC. Translated, it gives CASSQGAGRQYF.